This TCR beta chain was recorded in a study of blood T cell repertoires in COVID-19. Clones were read by immunoSEQ multiplex PCR, and TCRdb kept only the in-frame ones, dropping some. Of more than 85,000 clones listed, around 82% are singletons. Trimming cost V 5 bases and J 10 bases, with 15 bases left between them. Germline CDR1 reads SGHKS; CDR2 reads YYEKEE (reference sequence). This CDR3 region has 12 residues. With respect to this clone: The sample contains more than one DNA sequence encoding this CDR3.

The sequence was obtained from a woman aged 45-65 years with acute or convalescent COVID-19. The chain links TRBV5-5 to TRBJ1-1; unclear D gene. The specimen sequenced was peripheral blood. CDR3 in amino acids: CASRNGLWGAFF. The CDR3 nucleotides read TGTGCCAGCAGAAATGGACTGTGGGGAGCTTTCTTT.